The clone carrying this TCR beta chain has just a few counts. Its antigen is not identified. The sample is drawn from a study of blood T cells in healthy people across ages. Overall study results and limits: Correlation between TCR beta diversity and naive T cell percentage was strong. Naive and antigen-experienced cells could not be conclusively compared, given unsorted PBMCs.

V dropped 0 bases and J dropped 7 bases, with 10 bases sitting between them. Germline V gene lookup returns CDR1 SGHRS and CDR2 YFSETQ. There are 14 residues in the CDR3. There were healthy Caucasian individuals from Russia, aged roughly 6 to 95, serving as donors. Sample-barcoded 5' priming and a J-beta primer mix drove a second PCR of about 6 to 11 cycles. Researchers report that each sample yielded at least 3 million CDR3-containing paired-end reads. TCRdb used MiXCR to reprocess the 5' RACE reads, holding one entry per CDR3 protein. Among about 800,000 distinct CDR3 sequences listed, about 42% were seen once.

Sequenced material: blood. The sequence derives from an elderly man in good health. This chain connects TRBV5-1 to TRBJ2-2; D perhaps matches TRBD1 (5 bases). Here the CDR3 DNA reads TGCGCCAGCAGCTTGGCGGTAGACAGCGGGGAGCTGTTTTTT. Protein: CASSLAVDSGELFF.